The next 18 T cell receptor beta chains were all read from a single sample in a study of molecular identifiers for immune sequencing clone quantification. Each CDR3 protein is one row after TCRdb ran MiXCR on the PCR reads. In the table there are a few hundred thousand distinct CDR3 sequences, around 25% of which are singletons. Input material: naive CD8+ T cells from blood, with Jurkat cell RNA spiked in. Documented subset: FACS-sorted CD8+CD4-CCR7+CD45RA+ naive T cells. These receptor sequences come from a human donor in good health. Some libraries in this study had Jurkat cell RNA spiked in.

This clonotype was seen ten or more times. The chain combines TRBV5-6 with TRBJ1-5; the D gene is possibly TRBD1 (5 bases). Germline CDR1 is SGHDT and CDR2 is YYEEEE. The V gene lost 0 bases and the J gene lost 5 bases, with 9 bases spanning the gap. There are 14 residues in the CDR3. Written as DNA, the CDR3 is TGTGCCAGCAGCTTGGCCAGGGTGGATCAGCCCCAGCATTTT. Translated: CASSLARVDQPQHF.

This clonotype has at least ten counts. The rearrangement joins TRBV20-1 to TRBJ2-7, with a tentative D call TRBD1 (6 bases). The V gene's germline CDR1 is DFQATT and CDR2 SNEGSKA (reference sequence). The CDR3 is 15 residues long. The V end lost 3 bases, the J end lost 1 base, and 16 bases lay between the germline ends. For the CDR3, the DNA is TGCAGTGCTAGGGGATGGACAGTCCTATCCTACGAGCAGTACTTC. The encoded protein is CSARGWTVLSYEQYF.

In DNA, the CDR3 is TGTGCCAGTAGTACCGGGACAGGGGCGGGCTACACCTTC. Encoded protein: CASSTGTGAGYTF. The chain is built from TRBV19 and TRBJ1-2, with 10 nucleotides matching TRBD1. J gave up 8 bases and V 4 bases, and 4 bases lay outside the gene matches. The CDR3 covers 13 residues. The germline V gene encodes CDR1 LNHDA and CDR2 SQIVND (reference sequence). Full variable domain (missing parts from reference TRBV19 and TRBJ1-2): DGGITQSPKYLFRKEGQNVTLSCEQNLNHDAMYWYRQDPGQGLRLIYYSQIVNDFQKGDIAEGYSVSREKKESFPLTVTSAQKNPTAFYLCASSTGTGAGYTFGSGTRLTVV.

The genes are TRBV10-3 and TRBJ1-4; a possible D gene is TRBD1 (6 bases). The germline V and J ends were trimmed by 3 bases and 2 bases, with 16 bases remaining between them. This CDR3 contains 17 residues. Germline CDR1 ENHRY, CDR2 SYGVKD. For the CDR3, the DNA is TGTGCCATCAGTGACCCTACGACAGGCGGCACTAATGAAAAACTGTTTTTT. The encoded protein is CAISDPTTGGTNEKLFF.

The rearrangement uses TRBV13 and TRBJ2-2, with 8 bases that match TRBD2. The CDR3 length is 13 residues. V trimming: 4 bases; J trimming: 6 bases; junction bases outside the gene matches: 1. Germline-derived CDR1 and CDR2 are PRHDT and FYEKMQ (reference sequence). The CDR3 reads CASSWGLAGELFF. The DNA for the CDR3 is TGTGCCAGCAGCTGGGGACTAGCCGGGGAGCTGTTTTTT.

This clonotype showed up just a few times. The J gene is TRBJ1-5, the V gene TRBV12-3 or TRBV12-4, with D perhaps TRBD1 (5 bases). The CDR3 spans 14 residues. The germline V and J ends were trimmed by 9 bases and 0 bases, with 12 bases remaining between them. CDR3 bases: TGTGCCAGTAGATCCGGGACTAGCAATCAGCCCCAGCATTTT. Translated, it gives CASRSGTSNQPQHF.

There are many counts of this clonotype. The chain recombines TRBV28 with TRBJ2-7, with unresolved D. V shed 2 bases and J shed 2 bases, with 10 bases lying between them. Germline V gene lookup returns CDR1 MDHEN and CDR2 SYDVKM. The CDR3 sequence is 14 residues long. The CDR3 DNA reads TGTGCCAGCAGTTTACCGGGTTCCACCTACGAGCAGTACTTC. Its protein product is CASSLPGSTYEQYF. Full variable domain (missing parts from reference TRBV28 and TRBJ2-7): DVKVTQSSRYLVKRTGEKVFLECVQDMDHENMFWYRQDPGLGLRLIYFSYDVKMKEKGDIPEGYSVSREKKERFSLILESASTNQTSMYLCASSLPGSTYEQYFGPGTRLTVT.

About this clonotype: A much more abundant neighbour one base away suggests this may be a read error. The CDR3 DNA reads as TGCAGTGCTAGAGACGATCTACGCGCAGATACGCTGTATTTT. Translated: CSARDDLRADTLYF. The chain recombines TRBV20-1 with TRBJ2-3, with D hard to call. The CDR3 sequence is 14 residues long. CDR1 and CDR2 from the germline V gene are DFQATT and SNEGSKA (reference sequence).

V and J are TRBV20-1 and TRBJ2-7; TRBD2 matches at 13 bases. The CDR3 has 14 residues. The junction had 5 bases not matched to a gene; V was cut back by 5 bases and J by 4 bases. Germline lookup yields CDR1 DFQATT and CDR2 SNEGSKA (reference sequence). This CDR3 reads CSAPRTSGSYEQYF. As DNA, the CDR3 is TGCAGTGCTCCAAGGACTAGCGGGAGTTACGAGCAGTACTTC.

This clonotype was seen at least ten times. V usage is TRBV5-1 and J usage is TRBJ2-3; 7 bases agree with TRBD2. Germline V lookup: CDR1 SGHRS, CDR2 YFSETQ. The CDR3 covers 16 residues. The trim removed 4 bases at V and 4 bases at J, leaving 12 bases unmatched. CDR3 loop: CASSLLGGSGPDTQYF. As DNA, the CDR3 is TGCGCCAGCAGCCTCCTCGGGGGGTCTGGCCCAGATACGCAGTATTTT.

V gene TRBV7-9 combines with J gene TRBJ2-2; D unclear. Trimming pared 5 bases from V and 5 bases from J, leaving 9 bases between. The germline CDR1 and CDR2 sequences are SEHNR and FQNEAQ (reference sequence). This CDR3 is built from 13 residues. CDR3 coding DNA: TGTGCCAGCAGCCCGGCCATTACCGGGGAGCTGTTTTTT. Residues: CASSPAITGELFF.

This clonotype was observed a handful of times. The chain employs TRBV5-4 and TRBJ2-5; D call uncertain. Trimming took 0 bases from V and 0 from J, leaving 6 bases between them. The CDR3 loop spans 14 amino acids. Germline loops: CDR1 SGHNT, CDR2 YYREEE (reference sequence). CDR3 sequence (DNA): TGTGCCAGCAGCTTGGGTAACAACCAAGAGACCCAGTACTTC. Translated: CASSLGNNQETQYF.

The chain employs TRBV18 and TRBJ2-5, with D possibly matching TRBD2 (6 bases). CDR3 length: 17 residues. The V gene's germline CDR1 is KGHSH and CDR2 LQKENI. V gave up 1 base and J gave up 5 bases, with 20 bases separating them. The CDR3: CASSPRDSSGVGETQYF. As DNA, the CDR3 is TGTGCCAGCTCACCACGTGATAGTAGCGGTGTCGGCGAGACCCAGTACTTC.

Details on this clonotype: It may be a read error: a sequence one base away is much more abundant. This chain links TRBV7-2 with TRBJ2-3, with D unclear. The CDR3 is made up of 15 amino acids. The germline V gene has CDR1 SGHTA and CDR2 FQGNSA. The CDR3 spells CSSSPVAVWPDTQYF. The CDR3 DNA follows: TGTTCCAGCAGCCCCGTGGCTGTCTGGCCAGATACGCAGTATTTT.

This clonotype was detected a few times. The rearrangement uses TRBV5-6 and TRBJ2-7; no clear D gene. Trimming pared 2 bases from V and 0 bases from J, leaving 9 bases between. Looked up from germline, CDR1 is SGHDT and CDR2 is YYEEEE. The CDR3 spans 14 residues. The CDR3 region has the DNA TGTGCCAGCAGCTTTCAGGCAAGCTCCTACGAGCAGTACTTC. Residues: CASSFQASSYEQYF. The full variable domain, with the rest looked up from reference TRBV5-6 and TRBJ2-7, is DAGVTQSPTHLIKTRGQQVTLRCSPKSGHDTVSWYQQALGQGPQFIFQYYEEEERQRGNFPDRFSGHQFPNYSSELNVNALLLGDSALYLCASSFQASSYEQYFGPGTRLTVT.

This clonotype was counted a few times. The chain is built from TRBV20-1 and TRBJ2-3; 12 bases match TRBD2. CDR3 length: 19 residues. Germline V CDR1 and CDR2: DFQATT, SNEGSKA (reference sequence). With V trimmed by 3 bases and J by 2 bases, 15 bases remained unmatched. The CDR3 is CSASEASGRAVLSTDTQYF. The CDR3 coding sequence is TGCAGTGCTAGTGAGGCTAGCGGGAGGGCCGTATTATCCACAGATACGCAGTATTTT.

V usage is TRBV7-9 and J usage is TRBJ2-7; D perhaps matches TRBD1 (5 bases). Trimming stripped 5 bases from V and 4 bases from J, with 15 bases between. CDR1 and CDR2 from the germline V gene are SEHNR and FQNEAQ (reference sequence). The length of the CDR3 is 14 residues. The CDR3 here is CASSDDEQEYEQYF. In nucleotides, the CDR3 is TGTGCCAGCAGCGACGACGAACAGGAATACGAGCAGTACTTC.

CDR3 nucleotides: TGTGCCAGCAGTGAAGGGGACAGACACAAAAACATTCAGTACTTC. Its translation: CASSEGDRHKNIQYF. The chain uses TRBV6-1 and TRBJ2-4, with 7 bases matching TRBD1. The J segment lost 3 bases and the V segment lost 1 base, leaving 3 bases of the junction unmatched. The CDR3 is 15 residues long. Per the germline V gene, CDR1 is MNHNS and CDR2 is SASEGT.